The rows below give T cell receptor beta chains drawn from one sample of a study of T cell repertoires in cytomegalovirus infection. MiXCR, applied by TCRdb to the reads, yields one record per CDR3 protein. The sample lists fewer than 300,000 distinct CDR3 sequences, roughly 24% occurring once. Material: PBMCs. Receptors were obtained from a human donor in good health (CMV status not recorded). Some clones in this sample may be carry-over from other donors' samples. Each CDR3 is given with its conserved first and last residue. Each record gives: J gene, V gene, CDR3 protein.

TRBJ2-5 | TRBV18 | CASSPYRDRGETQYF
TRBJ2-1 | TRBV7-3 | CASSIGQANEQFF
TRBJ1-6 | TRBV7-8 | CASSYNRGGNSPLHF
TRBJ2-5 | TRBV24-1 | CATSDGQASVRETQYF
TRBJ2-5 | TRBV28 | CASTRGIETQYF
TRBJ1-1 | TRBV19 | CASNVRTGQNTEAFF
TRBJ1-1 | TRBV5-1 | CASTSTGPNTEAFF
TRBJ2-1 | TRBV4-1 | CASSQASGGYNEQFF
TRBJ2-5 | TRBV7-2 | CASSYPAKTQYF
TRBJ1-2 | TRBV24-1 | CATSDLTGSYGYTF
TRBJ1-4 | TRBV19 | CARKWRTGNEKLFF
TRBJ2-1 | TRBV7-2 | CASSTGTSGSYPYNEQFF
TRBJ1-1 | TRBV12-3/TRBV12-4 | CASSLVRAPTEAFF
TRBJ2-2 | TRBV7-6 | CASSLSQTGELFF
TRBJ1-5 | TRBV27 | CASSLRRSTLNQPQHF
TRBJ2-7 | TRBV5-6 | CASSFRVLNPAPEQYF
TRBJ2-3 | TRBV7-8 | CASSYSGIGTDTQYF
TRBJ1-2 | TRBV6-1 | CASSEALDPYGYTF
TRBJ2-2 | TRBV29-1 | CSVAGGLTGELFF
TRBJ2-2 | TRBV29-1 | CSVATGGNTGELFF
TRBJ2-1 | TRBV6-5 | CASSYRGTFYNEQFF
TRBJ2-4 | TRBV12-3/TRBV12-4 | CASSTTAKNIQYF
TRBJ1-2 | TRBV6-5 | CASSYSAGNYGYTF
TRBJ2-1 | TRBV5-1 | CASSLGLAGGPIEQFF
TRBJ1-5 | TRBV29-1 | CSVRGPQPQHF
TRBJ2-1 | TRBV14 | CASSHIGQGRGNEQFF
TRBJ2-2 | TRBV7-2 | CASSLTGSTGELFF
TRBJ1-2 | TRBV28 | CASSLQPGTGGRGYTF
TRBJ1-5 | TRBV6-2/TRBV6-3 | CASSRTGVVQPQHF
TRBJ2-2 | TRBV18 | CASSPAGPTGELFF
TRBJ2-2 | TRBV28 | CASSLELAGGPRTGELFF
TRBJ2-1 | TRBV29-1 | CSVASGDEQFF
TRBJ1-2 | TRBV12-3/TRBV12-4 | CASSSDLAPIYGYTF
TRBJ2-1 | TRBV7-8 | CASSLARLAGAYNEQFF
TRBJ1-5 | TRBV28 | CASRTGGGSNQPQHF
TRBJ2-2 | TRBV7-2 | CASSPSWQHGELFF
TRBJ2-7 | TRBV20-1 | CSASSGATYEQYF
TRBJ2-5 | TRBV28 | CASSLFVSFQETQYF
TRBJ2-7 | TRBV2 | CASSLQGLLEQYF
TRBJ2-1 | TRBV7-2 | CASSFVTSASYNEQFF
TRBJ1-5 | TRBV7-2 | CASSLTPGVDQPQHF
TRBJ2-7 | TRBV28 | CASSAGTSAYEQHF
TRBJ1-1 | TRBV2 | CASRARGTVNTEAFF
TRBJ2-3 | TRBV27 | CASSRGTSGSPDTQYF
TRBJ2-7 | TRBV28 | CASSAGQGSEQYF
TRBJ1-2 | TRBV7-9 | CASSSTGTVIYYGYTF
TRBJ2-5 | TRBV5-1 | CASSFSLGEGGQETQYF
TRBJ1-5 | TRBV18 | CASSRGRGNQPQHF
TRBJ1-1 | TRBV29-1 | CSVGPGGSEAFF
TRBJ1-2 | TRBV10-3 | CAISESSRASNYGYTF
TRBJ2-7 | TRBV7-2 | CASSLVGGGSTYEQYF
TRBJ2-7 | TRBV20-1 | CSARKTGLGYEQYF
TRBJ2-7 | TRBV7-2 | CASREVAYEQYF
TRBJ1-6 | TRBV7-9 | CATGQDHSPLHF